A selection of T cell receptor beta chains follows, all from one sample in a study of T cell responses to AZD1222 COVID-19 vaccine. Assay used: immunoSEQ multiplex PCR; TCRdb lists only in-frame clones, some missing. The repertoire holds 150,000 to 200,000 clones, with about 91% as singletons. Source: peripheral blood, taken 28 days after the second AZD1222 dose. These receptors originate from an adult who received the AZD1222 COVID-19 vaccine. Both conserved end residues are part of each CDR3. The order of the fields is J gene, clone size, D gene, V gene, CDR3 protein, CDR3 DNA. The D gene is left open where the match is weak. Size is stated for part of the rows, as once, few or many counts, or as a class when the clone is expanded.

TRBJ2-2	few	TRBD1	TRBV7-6	CASSPRSGGMTGELFF	TGTGCCAGCAGCCCGCGTTCAGGGGGAATGACCGGGGAGCTGTTTTTT
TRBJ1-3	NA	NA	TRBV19	CASSLTGNTIYF	TGTGCCAGTAGTCTCACTGGAAACACCATATATTTT
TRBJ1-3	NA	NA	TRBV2	CASVQDIAGNTIYF	TGTGCCAGTGTCCAGGACATAGCTGGAAACACCATATATTTT
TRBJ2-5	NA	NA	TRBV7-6	CASSLGPARGETQYF	TGTGCCAGCAGCTTAGGTCCTGCAAGGGGGGAGACCCAGTACTTC
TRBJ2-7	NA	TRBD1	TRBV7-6	CASSLDRGFSVEQYF	TGTGCCAGCAGCCTCGACAGGGGGTTTTCGGTGGAGCAGTACTTC
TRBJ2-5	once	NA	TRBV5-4	CASSRDYQETQYF	TGTGCCAGCAGCCGGGACTACCAAGAGACCCAGTACTTC
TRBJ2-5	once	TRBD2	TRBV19	CASSRTSGGSPREVAQYF	TGTGCCAGTAGTAGGACTAGCGGGGGGAGCCCAAGAGAGGTAGCCCAGTACTTC
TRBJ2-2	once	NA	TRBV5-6	CASSRTGMNTGELFF	TGTGCCAGCAGTCGAACCGGGATGAACACCGGGGAGCTGTTTTTT
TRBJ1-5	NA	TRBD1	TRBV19	CASSRTGTGTWSNQPQHF	TGTGCCAGTAGTAGGACAGGGACCGGGACGTGGAGCAATCAGCCCCAGCATTTT
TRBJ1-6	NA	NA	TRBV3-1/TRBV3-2	CASNRDGDNSPLHF	TGTGCCAGCAACCGGGACGGAGATAATTCACCCCTCCACTTT
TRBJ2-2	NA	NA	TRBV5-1	CASSLDPPGTTGELFF	TGCGCCAGCAGCTTGGACCCCCCTGGCACGACCGGGGAGCTGTTTTTT
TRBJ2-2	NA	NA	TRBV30	CAKRTYNTGELFF	TGTGCTAAGAGGACTTACAACACCGGGGAGCTGTTTTTT
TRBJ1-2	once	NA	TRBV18	CASSPLGDTGTGYTF	TGTGCCAGCTCACCGTTAGGGGACACGGGAACTGGCTACACCTTC
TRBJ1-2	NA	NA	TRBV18	CASSPGNGYTF	TGTGCCAGCTCACCAGGGAATGGCTACACCTTC
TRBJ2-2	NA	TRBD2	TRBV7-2	CASSFRLAGATGELFF	TGTGCCAGCAGCTTTCGCCTAGCGGGGGCCACCGGGGAGCTGTTTTTT
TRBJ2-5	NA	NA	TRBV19	CASSIGREETQYF	TGTGCCAGTAGTATAGGTCGGGAGGAGACCCAGTACTTC
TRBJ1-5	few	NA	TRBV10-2	CATSIGDQPQHF	TGCGCCACTTCGATCGGGGATCAGCCCCAGCATTTT
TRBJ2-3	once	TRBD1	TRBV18	CASSVTGDGTDTQYF	TGTGCCAGCTCGGTGACAGGGGACGGCACAGATACGCAGTATTTT
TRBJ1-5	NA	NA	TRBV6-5	CASSRGGNQPQHF	TGTGCCAGCAGTCGCGGGGGGAATCAGCCCCAGCATTTT
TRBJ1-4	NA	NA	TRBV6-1	CASSDLGASEKLFF	TGTGCCAGCAGTGATCTGGGGGCGAGTGAAAAACTGTTTTTT
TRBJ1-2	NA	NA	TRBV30	CAWLPGSSVPANYGYTF	TGTGCCTGGCTTCCAGGGAGTTCCGTACCCGCCAACTATGGCTACACCTTC
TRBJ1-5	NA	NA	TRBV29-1	CSVSQGQQPQHF	TGCAGCGTTAGTCAGGGACAACAGCCCCAGCATTTT
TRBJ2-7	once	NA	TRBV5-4	CASSLEGLYEQYF	TGTGCCAGCAGCTTGGAAGGGCTCTACGAGCAGTACTTC
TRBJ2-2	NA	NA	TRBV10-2	CASSEQTSGELFF	TGCGCCAGCAGTGAACAGACCTCCGGGGAGCTGTTTTTT
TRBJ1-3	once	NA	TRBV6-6	CASSYSQGNTIYF	TGTGCCAGCAGTTACAGCCAGGGAAACACCATATATTTT
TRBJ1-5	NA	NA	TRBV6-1	CASSERAVYNQPQHF	TGTGCCAGCAGTGAAAGGGCGGTTTACAATCAGCCCCAGCATTTT
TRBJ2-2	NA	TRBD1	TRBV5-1	CASRIGQGHTGELFF	TGCGCCAGCAGAATAGGACAGGGACACACCGGGGAGCTGTTTTTT
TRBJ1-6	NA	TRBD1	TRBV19	CASSTSSGQGGSPLHF	TGTGCCAGTAGTACGAGCTCGGGACAGGGAGGGTCACCCCTCCACTTT
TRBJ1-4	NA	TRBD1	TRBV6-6	CASSPKFGQGGEKLFF	TGTGCCAGCAGCCCAAAATTCGGACAGGGCGGTGAAAAACTGTTTTTT
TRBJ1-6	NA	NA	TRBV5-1	CASSLGSTSESPLHF	TGCGCCAGCAGCTTGGGGAGTACTTCCGAGTCACCCCTCCACTTT
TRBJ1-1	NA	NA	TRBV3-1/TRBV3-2	CASSPASRNTEAFF	TGTGCCAGCAGCCCCGCTAGCAGGAACACTGAAGCTTTCTTT
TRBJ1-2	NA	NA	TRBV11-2	CASSSGNYGYTF	TGTGCCAGCAGCTCCGGGAACTATGGCTACACCTTC
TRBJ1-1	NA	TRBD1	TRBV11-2	CASSVRTGPYTEAFF	TGTGCCAGCAGCGTTAGGACAGGACCTTACACTGAAGCTTTCTTT
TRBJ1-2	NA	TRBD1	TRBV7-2	CASSTTGGRDYGYTF	TGTGCCAGCAGCACCACAGGGGGCCGCGACTATGGCTACACCTTC
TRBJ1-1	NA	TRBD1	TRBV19	CASSPGQGAGNTEAFF	TGTGCCAGTAGTCCAGGACAGGGGGCAGGCAACACTGAAGCTTTCTTT
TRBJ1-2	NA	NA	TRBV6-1	CASSETGPPYGYTF	TGTGCCAGCAGTGAAACCGGACCGCCCTATGGCTACACCTTC
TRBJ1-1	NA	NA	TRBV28	CASRSDPDAFF	TGTGCCAGCAGGTCCGACCCGGATGCTTTCTTT
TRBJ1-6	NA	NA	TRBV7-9	CASTRLGDSPLHF	TGTGCCAGCACCCGGCTGGGGGATTCACCCCTCCACTTT
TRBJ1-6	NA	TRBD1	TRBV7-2	CASSFAGTAFNSPLHF	TGTGCCAGCAGCTTTGCCGGGACAGCCTTTAATTCACCCCTCCACTTT
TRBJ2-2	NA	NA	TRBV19	CASSQGPYTGELFF	TGTGCCAGTAGTCAAGGACCTTACACCGGGGAGCTGTTTTTT
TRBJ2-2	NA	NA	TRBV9	CASSVEGTDHTGELFF	TGTGCCAGCAGCGTAGAAGGGACCGATCACACCGGGGAGCTGTTTTTT
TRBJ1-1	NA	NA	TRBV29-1	CSVEVGGNTEAFF	TGCAGCGTTGAGGTGGGAGGGAACACTGAAGCTTTCTTT
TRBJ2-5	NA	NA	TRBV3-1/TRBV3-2	CASSHPITIETQYF	TGTGCCAGCAGCCATCCCATTACGATAGAGACCCAGTACTTC
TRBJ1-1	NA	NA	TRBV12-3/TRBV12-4	CASSLGAEAFF	TGTGCCAGCAGTTTAGGGGCTGAAGCTTTCTTT
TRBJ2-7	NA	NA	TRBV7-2	CASSLGGRLPYEQYF	TGTGCCAGCAGCTTAGGAGGCAGGCTACCCTACGAGCAGTACTTC
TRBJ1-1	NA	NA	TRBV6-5	CASSLYRGKAFF	TGTGCCAGCAGTCTGTATCGGGGAAAAGCTTTCTTT
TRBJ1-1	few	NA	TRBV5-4	CASSLPGAMNTEAFF	TGTGCCAGCAGCTTGCCGGGGGCGATGAACACTGAAGCTTTCTTT
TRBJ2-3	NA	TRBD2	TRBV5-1	CASSGILAGGPPTDTQYF	TGCGCCAGCAGCGGTATACTAGCGGGGGGGCCCCCCACAGATACGCAGTATTTT
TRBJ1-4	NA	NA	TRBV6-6	CASGQRNEKLFF	TGTGCCAGCGGCCAGAGAAATGAAAAACTGTTTTTT